The clone carrying this TCR beta chain was observed a handful of times. These data are taken from a study of blood T cells in healthy people across ages. The use of a sample-barcoded 5' primer and a J-beta primer mix characterized a second PCR of roughly 6 to 11 cycles. TCRdb recomputed calls from the 5' RACE reads with MiXCR, one row per CDR3 protein. The table has approximately 1.5 million distinct CDR3 sequences, around 40% seen once; the top ten hold 4%. This CDR3 has 17 amino acids. Germline lookup yields CDR1 SGHTA and CDR2 FQGTGA. Unmatched junction bases numbered 3, after V lost 1 base and J lost 4 bases.

This chain uses TRBV7-3 with TRBJ2-1, with 14 bases that match TRBD2. The sample consisted of blood. The sequence was collected from a woman between 18 and 30 years old in good health. As DNA, the CDR3 is TGTGCCAGCAGCTTAAACGGACTAGCGGGAGGTTACAATGAGCAGTTCTTC. Protein: CASSLNGLAGGYNEQFF.